This TCR beta chain emerged from a study of CDR3 diversity in severe acne. TCRdb independently ran MiXCR on the PCR reads; one entry per CDR3 protein. The top ten clones hold under 15% of a sample with more than 85,000 distinct CDR3 sequences, under 60% of them seen once. The clonotype comes from a male donor with acne. The source material was blood.

In nucleotides, the CDR3 is TGTGCCAGCAGTGCGAACAGGGCTGGGGAGACCCAGTACTTC. It codes for CASSANRAGETQYF. V usage is TRBV25-1 and J usage is TRBJ2-5; D possibly corresponds to TRBD1 (6 bases). CDR1 is MGHDK and CDR2 is SYGVNS in the germline V gene. CDR3 length: 14 amino acids. The germline V and J ends were trimmed by 4 bases and 5 bases, with 14 bases remaining between them. Full variable domain (missing parts from reference TRBV25-1 and TRBJ2-5): EADIYQTPRYLVIGTGKKITLECSQTMGHDKMYWYQQDPGMELHLIHYSYGVNSTEKGDLSSESTVSRIRTEHFPLTLESARPSHTSQYLCASSANRAGETQYFGPGTRLLVL.